One T cell receptor (beta chain) is described in this entry. The antigen remains unidentified. The PCR made use of 60 Vbeta and 13 Jbeta primers. Sequencing was performed with immunoSEQ multiplex PCR; in TCRdb, only in-frame clones are kept and a portion is missing. The sample holds some 76,000 clones. These data originate in a study of cytomegalovirus exposure and HLA in healthy donors. Notes on the study in general: Trimming of TCR beta V- and J-genes showed a link, identified in a later analysis, to a missense DCLRE1C variant.

Germline loops: CDR1 SGHAT, CDR2 FQNNGV. CDR3 length: 14 residues. The trim removed 5 bases at V and 4 bases at J, leaving 7 bases unmatched. This sequence joins TRBV11-2 and TRBJ2-7, with TRBD1 matching over 8 bases. Sample: PBMCs. This TCR came from a boy aged 10-17 years in good health and CMV-seronegative. The CDR3 protein is CASSITGTGYEQYF. The CDR3 DNA reads TGTGCCAGCAGCATAACCGGGACAGGTTACGAGCAGTACTTC.